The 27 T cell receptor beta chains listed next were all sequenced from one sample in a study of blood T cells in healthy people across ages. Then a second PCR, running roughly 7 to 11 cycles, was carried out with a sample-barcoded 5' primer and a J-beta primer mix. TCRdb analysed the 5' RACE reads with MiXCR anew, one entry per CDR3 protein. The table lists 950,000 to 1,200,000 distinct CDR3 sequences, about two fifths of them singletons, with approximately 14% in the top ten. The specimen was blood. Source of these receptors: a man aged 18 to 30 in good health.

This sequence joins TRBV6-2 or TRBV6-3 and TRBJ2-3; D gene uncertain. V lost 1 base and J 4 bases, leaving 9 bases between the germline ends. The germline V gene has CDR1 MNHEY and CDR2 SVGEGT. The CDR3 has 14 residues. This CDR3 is CASSYYKRADTQYF. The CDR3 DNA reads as TGTGCCAGCAGTTACTACAAACGGGCAGATACGCAGTATTTT.

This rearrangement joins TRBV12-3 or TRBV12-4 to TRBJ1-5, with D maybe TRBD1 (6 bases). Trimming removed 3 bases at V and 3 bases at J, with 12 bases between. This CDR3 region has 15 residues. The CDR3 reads CASSLTGTNNQPQHF. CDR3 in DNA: TGTGCCAGCAGTTTGACCGGGACAAACAATCAGCCCCAGCATTTT.

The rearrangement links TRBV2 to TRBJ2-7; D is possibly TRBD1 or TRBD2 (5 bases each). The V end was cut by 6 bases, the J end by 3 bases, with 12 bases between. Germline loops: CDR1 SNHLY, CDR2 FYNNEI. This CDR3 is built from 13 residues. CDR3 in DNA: TGTGCCAGCAGACTCGGGACGGACTACGAGCAGTACTTC. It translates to CASRLGTDYEQYF.

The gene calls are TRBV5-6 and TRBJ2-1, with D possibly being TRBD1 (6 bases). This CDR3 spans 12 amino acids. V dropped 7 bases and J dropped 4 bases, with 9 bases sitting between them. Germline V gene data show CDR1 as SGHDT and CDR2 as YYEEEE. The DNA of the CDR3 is TGTGCCAGCGGCAGGGGATACAATGAGCAGTTCTTC. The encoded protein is CASGRGYNEQFF. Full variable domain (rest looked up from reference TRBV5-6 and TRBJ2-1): DAGVTQSPTHLIKTRGQQVTLRCSPKSGHDTVSWYQQALGQGPQFIFQYYEEEERQRGNFPDRFSGHQFPNYSSELNVNALLLGDSALYLCASGRGYNEQFFGPGTRLTVL.

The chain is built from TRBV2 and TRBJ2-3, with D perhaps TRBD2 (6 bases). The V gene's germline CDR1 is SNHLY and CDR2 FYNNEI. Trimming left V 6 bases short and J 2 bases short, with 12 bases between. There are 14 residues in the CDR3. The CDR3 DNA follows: TGTGCCAGCAGAGAGACTAGAAACACAGATACGCAGTATTTT. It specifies CASRETRNTDTQYF.

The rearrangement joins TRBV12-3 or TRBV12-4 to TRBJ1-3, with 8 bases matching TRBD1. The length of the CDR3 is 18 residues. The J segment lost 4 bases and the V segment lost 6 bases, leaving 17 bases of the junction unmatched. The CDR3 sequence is CASSLLLDRDSSGNTIYF. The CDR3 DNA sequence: TGTGCCAGCAGCCTGCTCTTGGACAGGGATTCGTCGGGAAACACCATATATTTT.

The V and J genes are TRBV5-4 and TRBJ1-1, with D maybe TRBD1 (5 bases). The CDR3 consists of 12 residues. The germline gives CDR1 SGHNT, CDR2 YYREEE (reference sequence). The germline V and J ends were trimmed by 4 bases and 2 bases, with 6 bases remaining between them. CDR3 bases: TGTGCCAGCAGCGGGGACAACACTGAAGCTTTCTTT. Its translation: CASSGDNTEAFF.

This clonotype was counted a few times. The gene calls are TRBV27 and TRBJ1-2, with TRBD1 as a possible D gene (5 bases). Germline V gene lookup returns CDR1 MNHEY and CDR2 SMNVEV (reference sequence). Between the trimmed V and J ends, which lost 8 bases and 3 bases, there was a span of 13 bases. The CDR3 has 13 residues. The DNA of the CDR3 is TGTGCCAGCGGGGGAGGTTTGGACTATGGCTACACCTTC. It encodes CASGGGLDYGYTF.

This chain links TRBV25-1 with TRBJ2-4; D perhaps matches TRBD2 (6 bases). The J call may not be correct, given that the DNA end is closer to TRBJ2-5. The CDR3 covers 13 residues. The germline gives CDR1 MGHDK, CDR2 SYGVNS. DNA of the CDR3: TGTGCCAGCAGTAGGGACTTGGAAGAGACCCAGTACTTC. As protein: CASSRDLEETQYF.

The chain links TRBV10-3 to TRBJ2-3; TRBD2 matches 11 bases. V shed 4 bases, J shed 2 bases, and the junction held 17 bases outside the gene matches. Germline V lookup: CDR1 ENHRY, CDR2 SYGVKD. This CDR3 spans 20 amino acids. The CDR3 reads CAISGAFGTSGSSSTDTQYF. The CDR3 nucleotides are TGTGCCATCAGTGGGGCGTTTGGGACTAGCGGATCCTCTTCCACAGATACGCAGTATTTT.

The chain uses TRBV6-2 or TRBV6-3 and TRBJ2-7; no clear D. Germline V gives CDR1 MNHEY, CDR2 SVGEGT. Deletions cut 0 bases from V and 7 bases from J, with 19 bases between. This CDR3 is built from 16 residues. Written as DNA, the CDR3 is TGTGCCAGCAGTTACTCTGGGCAATCGGCCTACAATGAGCAGTACTTC. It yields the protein CASSYSGQSAYNEQYF.

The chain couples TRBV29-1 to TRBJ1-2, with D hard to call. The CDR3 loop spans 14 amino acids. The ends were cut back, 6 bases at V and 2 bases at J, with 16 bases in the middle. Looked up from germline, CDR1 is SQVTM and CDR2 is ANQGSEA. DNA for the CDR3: TGCAGCGTCGAAACAACCGACGGCAACTATGGCTACACCTTC. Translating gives CSVETTDGNYGYTF.

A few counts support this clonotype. The CDR3 sequence: CATTLTPTGTQYF. CDR3 nucleotide sequence: TGTGCCACCACCTTAACACCGACAGGAACGCAGTATTTT. This chain uses TRBV6-5 with TRBJ2-3; weak D call: TRBD1 (6 bases). Trimming cost V 10 bases and J 9 bases, with 20 bases left between them. The CDR3 consists of 13 residues. From germline, CDR1 is MNHEY and CDR2 SVGAGI.

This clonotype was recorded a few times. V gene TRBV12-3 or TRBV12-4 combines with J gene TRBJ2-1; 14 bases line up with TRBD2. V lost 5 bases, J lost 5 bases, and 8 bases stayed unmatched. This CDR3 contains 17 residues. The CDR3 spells CASSRTTSGGENNEQFF. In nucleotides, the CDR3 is TGTGCCAGCAGTCGGACGACTAGCGGGGGGGAAAACAATGAGCAGTTCTTC.

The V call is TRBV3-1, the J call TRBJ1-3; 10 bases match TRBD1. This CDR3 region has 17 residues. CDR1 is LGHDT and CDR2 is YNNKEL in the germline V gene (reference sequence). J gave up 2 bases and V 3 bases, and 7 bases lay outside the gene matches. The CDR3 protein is CASSQTGGQGAGNTIYF. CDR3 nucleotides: TGTGCCAGCAGCCAGACCGGCGGACAGGGGGCTGGAAACACCATATATTTT. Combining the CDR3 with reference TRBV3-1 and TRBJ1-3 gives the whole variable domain DTAVSQTPKYLVTQMGNDKSIKCEQNLGHDTMYWYKQDSKKFLKIMFSYNNKELIINETVPNRFSPKSPDKAHLNLHINSLELGDSAVYFCASSQTGGQGAGNTIYFGEGSWLTVV.

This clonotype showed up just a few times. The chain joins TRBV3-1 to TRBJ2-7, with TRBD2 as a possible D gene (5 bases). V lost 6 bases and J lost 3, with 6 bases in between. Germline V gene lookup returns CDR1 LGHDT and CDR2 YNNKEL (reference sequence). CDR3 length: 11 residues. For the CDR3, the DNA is TGTGCCAGCAGACGGGACTACGAGCAGTACTTC. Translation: CASRRDYEQYF.

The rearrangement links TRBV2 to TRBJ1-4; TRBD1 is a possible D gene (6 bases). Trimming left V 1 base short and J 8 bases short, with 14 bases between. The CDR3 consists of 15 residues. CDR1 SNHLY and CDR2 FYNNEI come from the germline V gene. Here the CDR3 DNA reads TGTGCCAGCAGTGAAGTTCCCGGACAGAACGAAAAACTGTTTTTT. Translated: CASSEVPGQNEKLFF.

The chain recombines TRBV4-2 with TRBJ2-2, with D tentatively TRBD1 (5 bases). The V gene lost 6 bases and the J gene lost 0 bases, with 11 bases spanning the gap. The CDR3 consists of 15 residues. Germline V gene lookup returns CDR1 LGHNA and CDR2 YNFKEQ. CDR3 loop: CASRKGVPNTGELFF. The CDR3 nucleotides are TGTGCCAGCAGGAAAGGGGTTCCGAACACCGGGGAGCTGTTTTTT.

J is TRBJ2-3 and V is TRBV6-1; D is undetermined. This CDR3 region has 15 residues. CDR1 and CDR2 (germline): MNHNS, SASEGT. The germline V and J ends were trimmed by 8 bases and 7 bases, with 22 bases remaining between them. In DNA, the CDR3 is TGTGCCAGCGTGACGGACGGTCGAAGGACGAATACGCAGTATTTT. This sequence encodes CASVTDGRRTNTQYF.

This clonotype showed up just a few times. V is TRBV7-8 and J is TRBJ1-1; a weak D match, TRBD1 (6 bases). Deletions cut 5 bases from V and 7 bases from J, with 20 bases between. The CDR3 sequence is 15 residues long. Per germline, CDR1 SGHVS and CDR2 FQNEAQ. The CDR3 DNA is TGTGCCAGCAGCCTAAGGGACACCCTACTTCATGAAGCTTTCTTT. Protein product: CASSLRDTLLHEAFF.

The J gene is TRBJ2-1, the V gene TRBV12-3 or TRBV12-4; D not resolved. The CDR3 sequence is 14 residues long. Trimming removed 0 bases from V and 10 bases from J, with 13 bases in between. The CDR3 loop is CASSLAGGAREQFF. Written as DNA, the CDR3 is TGTGCCAGCAGTTTAGCCGGTGGAGCACGAGAGCAGTTCTTC.

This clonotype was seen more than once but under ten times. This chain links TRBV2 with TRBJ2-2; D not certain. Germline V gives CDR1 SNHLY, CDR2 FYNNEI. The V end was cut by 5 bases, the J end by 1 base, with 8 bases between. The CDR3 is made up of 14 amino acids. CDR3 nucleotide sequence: TGTGCCAGCAGTCCCTTAATGAACACCGGGGAGCTGTTTTTT. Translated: CASSPLMNTGELFF.

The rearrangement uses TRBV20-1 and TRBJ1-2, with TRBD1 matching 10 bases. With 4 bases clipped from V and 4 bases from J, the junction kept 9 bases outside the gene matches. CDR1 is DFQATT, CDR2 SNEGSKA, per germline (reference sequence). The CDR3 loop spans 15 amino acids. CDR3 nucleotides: TGCAGTGCTACTCCGGGACAGGGGTCGTCCTATGGCTACACCTTC. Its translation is CSATPGQGSSYGYTF.

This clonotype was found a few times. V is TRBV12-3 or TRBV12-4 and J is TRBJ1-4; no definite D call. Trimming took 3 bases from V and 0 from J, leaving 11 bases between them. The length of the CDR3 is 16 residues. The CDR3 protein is CASSFSAGSTNEKLFF. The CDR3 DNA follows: TGTGCCAGCAGTTTCAGCGCAGGATCAACTAATGAAAAACTGTTTTTT.

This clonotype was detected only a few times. The CDR3 protein is CASSCRSTDTQYF. Written as DNA, the CDR3 is TGTGCCAGCAGCTGTAGGAGCACAGATACGCAGTATTTT. The genes are TRBV21-1 and TRBJ2-3. TRBV21-1 is marked as a pseudogene. The CDR3 covers 13 residues.

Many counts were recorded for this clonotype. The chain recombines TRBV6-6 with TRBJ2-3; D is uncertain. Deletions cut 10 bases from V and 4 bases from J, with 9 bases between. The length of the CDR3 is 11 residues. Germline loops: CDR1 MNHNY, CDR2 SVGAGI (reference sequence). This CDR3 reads CATYAADTQYF. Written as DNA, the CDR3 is TGTGCCACCTACGCTGCAGATACGCAGTATTTT.

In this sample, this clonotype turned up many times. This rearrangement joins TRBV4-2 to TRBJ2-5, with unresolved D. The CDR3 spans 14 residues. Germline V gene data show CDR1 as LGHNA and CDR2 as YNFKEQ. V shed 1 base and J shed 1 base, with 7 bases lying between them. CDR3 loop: CASSQGQVQETQYF. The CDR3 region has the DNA TGTGCCAGCAGCCAAGGTCAGGTCCAAGAGACCCAGTACTTC.